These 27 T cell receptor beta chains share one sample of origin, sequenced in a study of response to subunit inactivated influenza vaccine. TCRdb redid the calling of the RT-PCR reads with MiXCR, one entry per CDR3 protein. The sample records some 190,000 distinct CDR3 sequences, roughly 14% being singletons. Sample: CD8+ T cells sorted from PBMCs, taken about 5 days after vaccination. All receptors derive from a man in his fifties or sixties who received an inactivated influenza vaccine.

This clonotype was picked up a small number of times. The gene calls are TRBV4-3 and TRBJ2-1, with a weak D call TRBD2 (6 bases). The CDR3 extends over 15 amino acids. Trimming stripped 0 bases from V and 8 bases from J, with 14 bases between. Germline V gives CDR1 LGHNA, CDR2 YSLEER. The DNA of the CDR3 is TGCGCCAGCAGCCAAGAGGCGGGGTATATCGATGAGCAGTTCTTC. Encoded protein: CASSQEAGYIDEQFF.

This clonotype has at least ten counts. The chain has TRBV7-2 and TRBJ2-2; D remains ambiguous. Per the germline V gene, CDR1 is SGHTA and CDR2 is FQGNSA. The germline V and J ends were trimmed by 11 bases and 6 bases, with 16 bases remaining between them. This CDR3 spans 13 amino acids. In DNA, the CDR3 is TGTGCCTCTAGACCCCCAGGACCCGGGGAGCTGTTTTTT. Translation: CASRPPGPGELFF.

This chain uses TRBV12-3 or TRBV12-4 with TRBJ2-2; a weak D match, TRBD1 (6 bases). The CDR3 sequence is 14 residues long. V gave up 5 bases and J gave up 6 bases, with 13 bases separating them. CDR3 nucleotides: TGTGCCAGCAGTACCTACAGGGTAGCCGGGGAGCTGTTTTTT. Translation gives CASSTYRVAGELFF.

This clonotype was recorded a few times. CDR3 nucleotide sequence: TGCACCCCAGATACGCAGTATTTT. Its translation is CTPDTQYF. The chain employs TRBV20-1 and TRBJ2-3; D not certain. This CDR3 has 8 amino acids. The germline CDR1 and CDR2 sequences are DFQATT and SNEGSKA (reference sequence).

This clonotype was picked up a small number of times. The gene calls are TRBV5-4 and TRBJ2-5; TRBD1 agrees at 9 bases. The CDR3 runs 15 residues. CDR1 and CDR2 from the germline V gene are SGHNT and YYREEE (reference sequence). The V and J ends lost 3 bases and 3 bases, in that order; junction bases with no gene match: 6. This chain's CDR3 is CASSSYRTGEETQYF. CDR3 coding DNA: TGTGCCAGCAGCTCATATAGGACAGGGGAAGAGACCCAGTACTTC. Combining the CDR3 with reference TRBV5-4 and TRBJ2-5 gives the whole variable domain ETGVTQSPTHLIKTRGQQVTLRCSSQSGHNTVSWYQQALGQGPQFIFQYYREEENGRGNFPPRFSGLQFPNYSSELNVNALELDDSALYLCASSSYRTGEETQYFGPGTRLLVL.

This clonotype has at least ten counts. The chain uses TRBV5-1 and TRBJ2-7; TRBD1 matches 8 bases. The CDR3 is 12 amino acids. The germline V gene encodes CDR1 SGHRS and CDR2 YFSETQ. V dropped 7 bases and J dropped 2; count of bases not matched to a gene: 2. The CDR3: CASSQGAYEQYF. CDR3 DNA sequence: TGCGCCAGCTCACAGGGGGCCTACGAGCAGTACTTC. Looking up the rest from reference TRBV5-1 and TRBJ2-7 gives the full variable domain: KAGVTQTPRYLIKTRGQQVTLSCSPISGHRSVSWYQQTPGQGLQFLFEYFSETQRNKGNFPGRFSGRQFSNSRSEMNVSTLELGDSALYLCASSQGAYEQYFGPGTRLTVT.

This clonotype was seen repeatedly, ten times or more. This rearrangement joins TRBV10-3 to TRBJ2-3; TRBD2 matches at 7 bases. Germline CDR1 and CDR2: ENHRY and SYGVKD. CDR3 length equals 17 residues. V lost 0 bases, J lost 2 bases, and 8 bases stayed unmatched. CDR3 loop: CAISESRSGLHTDTQYF. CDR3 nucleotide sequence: TGTGCCATCAGTGAGTCACGATCGGGACTACACACAGATACGCAGTATTTT.

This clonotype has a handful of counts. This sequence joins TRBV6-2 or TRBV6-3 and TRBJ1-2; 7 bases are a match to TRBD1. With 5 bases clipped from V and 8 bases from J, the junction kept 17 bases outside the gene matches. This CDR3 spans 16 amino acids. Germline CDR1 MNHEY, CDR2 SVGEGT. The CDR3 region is CASSAGPDRERGGYTF. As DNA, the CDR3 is TGTGCCAGCAGTGCCGGACCCGACAGGGAACGTGGGGGCTACACCTTC.

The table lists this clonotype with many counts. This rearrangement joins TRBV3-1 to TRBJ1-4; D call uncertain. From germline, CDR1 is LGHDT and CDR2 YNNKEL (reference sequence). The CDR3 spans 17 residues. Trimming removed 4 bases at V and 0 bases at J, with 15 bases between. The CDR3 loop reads CASSLRGVSATNEKLFF. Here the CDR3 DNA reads TGTGCCAGCAGCCTCCGTGGAGTCTCTGCAACTAATGAAAAACTGTTTTTT.

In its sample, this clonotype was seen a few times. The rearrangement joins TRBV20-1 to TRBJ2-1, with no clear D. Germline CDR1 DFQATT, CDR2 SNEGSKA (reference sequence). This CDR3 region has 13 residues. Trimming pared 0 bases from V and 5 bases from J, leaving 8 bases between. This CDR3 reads CSARDGVNNEQFF. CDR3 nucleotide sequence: TGCAGTGCTAGAGATGGGGTGAACAATGAGCAGTTCTTC.

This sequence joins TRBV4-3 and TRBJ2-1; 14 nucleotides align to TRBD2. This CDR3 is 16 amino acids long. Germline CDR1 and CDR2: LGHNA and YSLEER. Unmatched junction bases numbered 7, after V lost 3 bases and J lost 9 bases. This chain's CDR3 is CASSHHGLAGGLEQFF. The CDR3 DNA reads TGCGCCAGCAGCCATCATGGACTAGCGGGGGGCCTTGAGCAGTTCTTC.

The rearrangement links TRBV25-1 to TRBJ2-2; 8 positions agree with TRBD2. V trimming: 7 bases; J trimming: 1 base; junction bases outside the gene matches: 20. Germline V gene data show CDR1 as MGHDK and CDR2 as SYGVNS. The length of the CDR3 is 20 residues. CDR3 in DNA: TGTGCCAGCACCCCGGGGGGGCTCAGCGGGCCCACGCGGAACACCGGGGAGCTGTTTTTT. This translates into CASTPGGLSGPTRNTGELFF.

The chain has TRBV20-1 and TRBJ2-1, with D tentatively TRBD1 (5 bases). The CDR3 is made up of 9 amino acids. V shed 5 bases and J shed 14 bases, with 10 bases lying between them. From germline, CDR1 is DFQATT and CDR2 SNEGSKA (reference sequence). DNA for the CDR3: TGCAGTGCTGGGGCACCAGAGTTCTTC. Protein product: CSAGAPEFF.

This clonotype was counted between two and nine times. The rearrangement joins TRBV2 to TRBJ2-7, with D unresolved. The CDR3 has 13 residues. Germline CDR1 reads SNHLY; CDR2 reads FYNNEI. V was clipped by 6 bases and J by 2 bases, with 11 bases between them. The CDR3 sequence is CASRELAPYEQYF. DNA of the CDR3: TGTGCCAGCAGGGAACTGGCACCCTACGAGCAGTACTTC.

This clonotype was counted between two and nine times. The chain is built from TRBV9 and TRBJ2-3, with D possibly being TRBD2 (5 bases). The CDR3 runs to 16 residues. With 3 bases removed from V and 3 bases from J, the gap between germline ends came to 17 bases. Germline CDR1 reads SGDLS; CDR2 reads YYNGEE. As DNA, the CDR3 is TGTGCCAGCAGCGGATTACTAGAGGCTGGGACAGATACGCAGTATTTT. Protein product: CASSGLLEAGTDTQYF.

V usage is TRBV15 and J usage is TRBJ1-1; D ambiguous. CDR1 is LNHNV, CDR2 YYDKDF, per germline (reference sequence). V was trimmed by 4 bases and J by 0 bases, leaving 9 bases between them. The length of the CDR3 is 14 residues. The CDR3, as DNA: TGTGCCACCAGCATTCCGGGTTTGAACACTGAAGCTTTCTTT. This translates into CATSIPGLNTEAFF.

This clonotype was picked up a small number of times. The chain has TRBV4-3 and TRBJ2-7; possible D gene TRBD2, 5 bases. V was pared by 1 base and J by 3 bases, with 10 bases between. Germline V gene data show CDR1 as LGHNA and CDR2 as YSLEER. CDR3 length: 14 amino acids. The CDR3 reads CASSQVFGSYEQYF. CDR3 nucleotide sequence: TGCGCCAGCAGCCAAGTGTTTGGGAGCTACGAGCAGTACTTC.

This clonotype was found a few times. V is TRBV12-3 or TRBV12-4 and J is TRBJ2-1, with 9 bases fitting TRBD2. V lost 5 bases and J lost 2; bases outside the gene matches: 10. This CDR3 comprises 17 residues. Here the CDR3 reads CASSPDGLAGTYNEQFF. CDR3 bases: TGTGCCAGCAGTCCGGACGGGCTAGCGGGGACCTACAATGAGCAGTTCTTC.

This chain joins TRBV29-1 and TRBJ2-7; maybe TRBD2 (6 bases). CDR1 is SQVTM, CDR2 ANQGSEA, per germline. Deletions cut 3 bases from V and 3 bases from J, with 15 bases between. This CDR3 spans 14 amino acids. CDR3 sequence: CSVETEGGNYEQYF. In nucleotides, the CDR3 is TGCAGCGTTGAGACCGAGGGAGGAAACTACGAGCAGTACTTC.

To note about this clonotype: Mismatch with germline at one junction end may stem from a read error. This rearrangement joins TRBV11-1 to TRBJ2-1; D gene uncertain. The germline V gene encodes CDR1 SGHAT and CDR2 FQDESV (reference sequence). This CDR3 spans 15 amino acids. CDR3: CASSLAQLRTGPAVF. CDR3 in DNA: TGTGCCAGCAGCTTAGCCCAACTCCGGACGGGCCCTGCAGTTTTC.

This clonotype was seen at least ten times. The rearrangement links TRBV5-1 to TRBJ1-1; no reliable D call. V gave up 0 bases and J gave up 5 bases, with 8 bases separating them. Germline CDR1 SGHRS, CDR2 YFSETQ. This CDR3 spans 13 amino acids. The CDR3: CASSLGAGTEAFF. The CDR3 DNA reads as TGCGCCAGCAGCTTGGGTGCGGGGACTGAAGCTTTCTTT.

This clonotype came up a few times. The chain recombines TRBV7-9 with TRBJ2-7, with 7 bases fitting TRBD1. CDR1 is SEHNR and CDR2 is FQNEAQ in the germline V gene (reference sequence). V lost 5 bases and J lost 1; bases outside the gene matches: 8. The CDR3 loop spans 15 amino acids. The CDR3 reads CASSIQQGRSYEQYF. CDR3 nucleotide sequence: TGTGCCAGCAGCATTCAACAGGGGCGTTCCTACGAGCAGTACTTC.

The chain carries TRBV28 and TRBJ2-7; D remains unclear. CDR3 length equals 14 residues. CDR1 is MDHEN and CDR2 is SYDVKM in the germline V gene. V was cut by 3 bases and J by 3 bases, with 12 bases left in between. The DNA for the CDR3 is TGTGCCAGCAGTTTTGGTCGGAGAAACTACGAGCAGTACTTC. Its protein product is CASSFGRRNYEQYF.

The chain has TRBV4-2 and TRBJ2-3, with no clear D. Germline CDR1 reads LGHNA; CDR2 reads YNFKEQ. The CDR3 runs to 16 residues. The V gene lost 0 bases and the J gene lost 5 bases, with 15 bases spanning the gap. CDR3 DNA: TGTGCCAGCAGCCAAGAAGGGTTCCGCAGCTTAGATACGCAGTATTTT. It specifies CASSQEGFRSLDTQYF.

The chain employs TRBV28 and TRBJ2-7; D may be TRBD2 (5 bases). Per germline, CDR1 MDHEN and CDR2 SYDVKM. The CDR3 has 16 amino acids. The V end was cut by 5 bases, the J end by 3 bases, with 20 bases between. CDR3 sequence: CASSGPSGRGRYEQYF. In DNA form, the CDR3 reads TGTGCCAGCAGTGGCCCTTCGGGGAGAGGGCGCTACGAGCAGTACTTC.

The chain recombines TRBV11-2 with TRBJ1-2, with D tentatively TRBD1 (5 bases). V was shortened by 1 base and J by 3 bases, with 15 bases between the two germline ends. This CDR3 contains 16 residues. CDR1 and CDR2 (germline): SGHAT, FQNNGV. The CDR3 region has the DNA TGTGCCAGCAGCTTAGGGGGAGTAGAGGGGTACTATGGCTACACCTTC. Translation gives CASSLGGVEGYYGYTF.

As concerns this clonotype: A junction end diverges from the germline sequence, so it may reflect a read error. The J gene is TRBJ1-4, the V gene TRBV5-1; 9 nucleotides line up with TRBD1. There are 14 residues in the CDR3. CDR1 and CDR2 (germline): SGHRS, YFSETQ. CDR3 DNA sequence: TGCGCCAGCAGTTTGGACAGGGGAGATGAAAAACTGTTTTTT. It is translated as CASSLDRGDEKLFF.